The 18 T cell receptor beta chains listed next were all sequenced from one sample in a study of T cell changes during pregnancy in multiple sclerosis. Produced via immunoSEQ multiplex PCR; TCRdb's table is partial and in-frame only. The sample consists of 37,000 or so clones, about nine tenths of them appearing once. The specimen was CD4+ T cells from peripheral blood mononuclear cells, collected before pregnancy. The source of these receptors is a female donor with multiple sclerosis, enrolled in a pregnancy study.

The chain links TRBV29-1 to TRBJ2-1; 9 bases fit TRBD2. The V gene end was trimmed by 5 bases and the J gene end by 5 bases; junction bases not matched to a gene: 7. The CDR3 has 14 amino acids. The germline V gene has CDR1 SQVTM and CDR2 ANQGSEA. CDR3 DNA sequence: TGCAGCGTTACTAGCGGGTATGTAGACAATGAGCAGTTCTTC. Encoded protein: CSVTSGYVDNEQFF.

The rearrangement links TRBV7-2 to TRBJ2-2, with a tentative D call TRBD1 (5 bases). CDR3 length equals 15 residues. V was shortened by 5 bases and J by 1 base, with 11 bases between the two germline ends. Germline assignment: CDR1 SGHTA and CDR2 FQGNSA. In DNA, the CDR3 is TGTGCCAGCAGCCCTGGACAATTGAACACCGGGGAGCTGTTTTTT. Amino acid sequence: CASSPGQLNTGELFF. Full variable domain (outside the CDR3, taken from reference TRBV7-2 and TRBJ2-2): GAGVSQSPSNKVTEKGKDVELRCDPISGHTALYWYRQSLGQGLEFLIYFQGNSAPDKSGLPSDRFSAERTGGSVSTLTIQRTQQEDSAVYLCASSPGQLNTGELFFGEGSRLTVL.

The rearrangement links TRBV7-9 to TRBJ2-7; 13 bases fit TRBD2. Germline V gives CDR1 SEHNR, CDR2 FQNEAQ (reference sequence). The length of the CDR3 is 17 residues. V was clipped by 0 bases and J by 0 bases; unmatched bases: 2. CDR3: CASSLARTSGSSYEQYF. The DNA for the CDR3 is TGTGCCAGCAGCTTAGCCCGGACTAGCGGGAGCTCCTACGAGCAGTACTTC.

This clone was seen once. The chain employs TRBV4-2 and TRBJ1-5; D is perhaps TRBD1 (6 bases). V lost 0 bases, J lost 4 bases, and 10 bases lay in between. The CDR3 loop spans 15 amino acids. Germline V gene sequence: CDR1 LGHNA, CDR2 YNFKEQ. The CDR3 nucleotides read TGTGCCAGCAGCCAAGAAAACAGGGAAAATCAGCCCCAGCATTTT. This translates into CASSQENRENQPQHF.

The gene calls are TRBV18 and TRBJ2-7, with TRBD1 matching over 8 bases. Germline trimming cut 3 bases from V and 5 bases from J; bases unmatched to any gene: 9. Germline CDR1 is KGHSH and CDR2 is LQKENI. The CDR3 runs to 15 residues. This CDR3 is CASSPAGTGANEQYF. Written as DNA, the CDR3 is TGTGCCAGCTCACCGGCCGGGACAGGCGCAAACGAGCAGTACTTC.

J is TRBJ2-5 and V is TRBV29-1; D might be TRBD1 (6 bases). Germline values: CDR1 SQVTM, CDR2 ANQGSEA. V was shortened by 6 bases and J by 5 bases, with 13 bases between the two germline ends. The CDR3 is 12 amino acids. The CDR3 DNA is TGCAGCGTCGTCACAGGGTTGGAGACCCAGTACTTC. This gives the protein CSVVTGLETQYF. The full variable domain, its missing parts supplied by reference TRBV29-1 and TRBJ2-5, is SAVISQKPSRDICQRGTSLTIQCQVDSQVTMMFWYRQQPGQSLTLIATANQGSEATYESGFVIDKFPISRPNLTFSTLTVSNMSPEDSSIYLCSVVTGLETQYFGPGTRLLVL.

Regarding this clone: This sequence may be a read error, since a much larger clone differs from it by one base. The chain joins TRBV5-1 to TRBJ1-1; the D gene is possibly TRBD1 (6 bases). Germline V CDR1 and CDR2: SGHRS, YFSETQ. This CDR3 region has 16 residues. The CDR3 DNA reads TGCGTCAGCAGCTTGGTGGCAGGGGCGATGAACACTGAAGCTTTCTTT. This sequence encodes CVSSLVAGAMNTEAFF.

This sequence joins TRBV4-3 and TRBJ2-5; TRBD1 agrees at 8 bases. With V trimmed by 4 bases and J by 4 bases, 8 bases remained unmatched. The length of the CDR3 is 15 residues. Germline CDR1 is LGHNA and CDR2 is YSLEER. The CDR3 here is CASSRTQDRAETQYF. In nucleotides, the CDR3 is TGCGCCAGCAGCCGAACCCAGGACAGGGCAGAGACCCAGTACTTC.

The rearrangement joins TRBV21-1 to TRBJ2-7; the tabulated D call, TRBD1, remains unverified against the DNA. TRBV21-1 is annotated as a pseudogene. The CDR3 has 13 residues. This CDR3 is CASSNRDTYEQYF. The CDR3 DNA is TGTGCCAGCAGCAACCGGGACACCTACGAGCAGTACTTC.

This sequence joins TRBV2 and TRBJ2-1, with 10 bases fitting TRBD2. V lost 1 base to trimming and J lost 4 bases; unmatched junction nucleotides: 4. The germline CDR1 and CDR2 sequences are SNHLY and FYNNEI. The CDR3 consists of 16 residues. CDR3 sequence: CASSEGPAGGYNEQFF. CDR3 in DNA: TGTGCCAGCAGTGAAGGGCCAGCGGGAGGGTACAATGAGCAGTTCTTC. Variable domain in full (rest from reference TRBV2 and TRBJ2-1): EPEVTQTPSHQVTQMGQEVILRCVPISNHLYFYWYRQILGQKVEFLVSFYNNEISEKSEIFDDQFSVERPDGSNFTLKIRSTKLEDSAMYFCASSEGPAGGYNEQFFGPGTRLTVL.

The gene calls are TRBV5-4 and TRBJ2-5, with 7 bases aligning to TRBD1. The CDR3 length is 13 residues. V dropped 5 bases and J dropped 2; count of bases not matched to a gene: 3. The germline gives CDR1 SGHNT, CDR2 YYREEE (reference sequence). In DNA, the CDR3 is TGTGCCAGCAGGGGGACAGTGCAAGAGACCCAGTACTTC. This encodes CASRGTVQETQYF.

This chain connects TRBV19 to TRBJ1-1; D remains unclear. This CDR3 contains 14 residues. V was shortened by 3 bases and J by 6 bases, with 14 bases between the two germline ends. Germline CDR1 and CDR2: LNHDA and SQIVND (reference sequence). In DNA, the CDR3 is TGTGCCAGTAGTATGTACTCTGAAACGGCTGAAGCTTTCTTT. This gives the protein CASSMYSETAEAFF.

This chain connects TRBV2 to TRBJ2-6; D not resolved. Deletions cut 4 bases from V and 0 bases from J, with 10 bases between. The CDR3 loop spans 16 amino acids. The V gene's germline CDR1 is SNHLY and CDR2 FYNNEI. CDR3 nucleotides: TGTGCCAGCAGTGTTATGGCCAGCTCTGGGGCCAACGTCCTGACTTTC. It specifies CASSVMASSGANVLTF.

Details on this clone: One junction end disagrees with the germline gene, perhaps due to a read error. The chain links TRBV28 to TRBJ2-1, with D perhaps matching TRBD1 (5 bases). This CDR3 contains 14 residues. Per the germline V gene, CDR1 is MDHEN and CDR2 is SYDVKM. CDR3 coding DNA: TGTGCCAGCAGTTTACCGCTGGGGCAAGGGGTTCTGGTCTTC. Protein product: CASSLPLGQGVLVF.

This clone was counted a single time. The rearrangement uses TRBV27 and TRBJ1-5, with TRBD1 matching over 12 bases. CDR1 MNHEY and CDR2 SMNVEV come from the germline V gene (reference sequence). The CDR3 has 19 residues. With 1 base clipped from V and 3 bases from J, the junction kept 10 bases outside the gene matches. As DNA, the CDR3 is TGTGCCAGCAGTTTATATGGCGGGACAGGGGGCACTTTCAATCAGCCCCAGCATTTT. Protein product: CASSLYGGTGGTFNQPQHF.

The chain is built from TRBV6-1 and TRBJ2-1; D gene ambiguous. Germline V lookup: CDR1 MNHNS, CDR2 SASEGT. Trimming removed 2 bases at V and 5 bases at J, with 4 bases between. This CDR3 region has 12 residues. The CDR3 here is CASSEWHNEQFF. The CDR3 DNA reads as TGTGCCAGCAGTGAATGGCACAATGAGCAGTTCTTC.

V gene TRBV6-5 combines with J gene TRBJ1-5; 7 nucleotides agree with TRBD1. The CDR3 loop spans 13 amino acids. Germline values: CDR1 MNHEY, CDR2 SVGAGI. With V trimmed by 6 bases and J by 3 bases, 2 bases remained unmatched. Here the CDR3 reads CASRGTDNQPQHF. In nucleotides, the CDR3 is TGTGCCAGCAGGGGGACAGACAATCAGCCCCAGCATTTT.

This rearrangement joins TRBV6-5 to TRBJ2-1, with 7 bases lining up with TRBD1. The germline V gene encodes CDR1 MNHEY and CDR2 SVGAGI. Losses at the gene ends were 8 bases for V and 1 base for J; bases not matched to a gene: 8. The CDR3 has 15 amino acids. CDR3 in amino acids: CASSPDRPSYNEQFF. Here the CDR3 DNA reads TGTGCCAGCTCTCCGGACAGGCCTTCCTACAATGAGCAGTTCTTC.